This T cell receptor (beta chain) was found in a study of CD8 T cells in Susac syndrome. In germline, CDR1 is SEHNR, CDR2 FQNEAQ (reference sequence). The CDR3 spans 12 residues. V shed 7 bases and J shed 6 bases, with 9 bases lying between them. A quantity of about 0.5 to 1 ug RNA underwent reverse transcription using random hexamers. TCRdb re-derived calls from the immunoSEQ multiplex PCR reads in MiXCR, one entry per CDR3 protein. Among 130,000 or so distinct CDR3 sequences, around 75% were seen once, and the ten largest hold around 0.51%. The specimen was CD8+ T cells from PBMCs. This chain connects TRBV7-9 to TRBJ2-2, with D unclear. The origin of this receptor is a human donor with multiple sclerosis. For the CDR3, the DNA is TGTGCCAGCACCGATGCGTCCGGGGAGCTGTTTTTT. Translated, it gives CASTDASGELFF.